Listed here is a single T cell receptor (beta chain). The data belong to a study of OX40 agonist ivuxolimab in advanced cancers. Produced via immunoSEQ multiplex PCR; TCRdb's table is partial and in-frame only. The sample gives about 31,000 clones, more than 80% of which show up once; about 22% is in the top ten. Trimming took 4 bases from V and 1 from J; bases not matched to a gene: 5. The CDR3 length is 15 residues. The germline V gene encodes CDR1 SGHTS and CDR2 YDEGEE. The source was CD4+ or CD8+ T cells sorted from blood, collected in a trial of the OX40 agonist ivuxolimab. The sequence derives from an adult with an advanced solid tumor such as melanoma, head and neck, liver or kidney cancer. The chain uses TRBV5-8 and TRBJ2-5, with 9 bases matching TRBD2. CDR3: CASSPMTSGQETQYF. Written as DNA, the CDR3 is TGTGCCAGCAGCCCCATGACTAGCGGCCAAGAGACCCAGTACTTC.